What follows are 9 T cell receptor beta chains derived from one specimen sequenced in a study of OX40 agonist ivuxolimab in advanced cancers. Here immunoSEQ multiplex PCR was the method, and the copy in TCRdb shows in-frame clones only, minus some. The table lists some 6,000 clones, over 75% of them singletons. Here the sequenced sample was CD4+ or CD8+ T cells sorted from blood, taken in a trial of the OX40 agonist ivuxolimab. The source is an adult with an advanced solid tumor such as melanoma, head and neck, liver or kidney cancer.

This clone was recorded a few times. The chain uses TRBV19 and TRBJ1-5, with unresolved D. Per germline, CDR1 LNHDA and CDR2 SQIVND (reference sequence). V shed 3 bases and J shed 0 bases, with 9 bases lying between them. CDR3 size: 15 residues. CDR3 amino acids: CASSIGDYSNQPQHF. CDR3 bases: TGTGCCAGTAGTATTGGCGATTATAGCAATCAGCCCCAGCATTTT.

The chain employs TRBV15 and TRBJ2-2; D unresolved. In germline, CDR1 is LNHNV, CDR2 YYDKDF (reference sequence). The CDR3 is made up of 13 amino acids. Trimming removed 4 bases from V and 1 base from J, with 4 bases in between. The CDR3 sequence is CATSNQNTGELFF. The CDR3 DNA follows: TGTGCCACCAGCAATCAGAACACCGGGGAGCTGTTTTTT.

This chain joins TRBV18 and TRBJ1-3, with 10 bases fitting TRBD1. With 4 bases clipped from V and 0 bases from J, the junction kept 3 bases outside the gene matches. The CDR3 extends over 16 amino acids. The germline V gene encodes CDR1 KGHSH and CDR2 LQKENI. The CDR3 reads CASSLDRGTSGNTIYF. The CDR3 DNA is TGTGCCAGCTCACTGGACAGGGGGACCTCTGGAAACACCATATATTTT. Drawing the rest from reference TRBV18 and TRBJ1-3, the complete variable domain is NAGVMQNPRHLVRRRGQEARLRCSPMKGHSHVYWYRQLPEEGLKFMVYLQKENIIDESGMPKERFSAEFPKEGPSILRIQQVVRGDSAAYFCASSLDRGTSGNTIYFGEGSWLTVV.

This clone was seen a single time. The chain combines TRBV27 with TRBJ1-5, with D maybe TRBD1 (6 bases). In germline, CDR1 is MNHEY, CDR2 SMNVEV (reference sequence). The CDR3 is 15 amino acids. Trimming cost V 2 bases and J 0 bases, with 8 bases left between them. The CDR3 region has the DNA TGTGCCAGCAGTTTACGAGGGGGTAGCAATCAGCCCCAGCATTTT. The encoded protein is CASSLRGGSNQPQHF.

Remarks on this clone: It is likely a read error: a sequence one base away is far more abundant. The V call is TRBV6-5, the J call TRBJ1-2; possible D gene TRBD1, 5 bases. Looked up from germline, CDR1 is MNHEY and CDR2 is SVGAGI. V lost 6 bases, J lost 8 bases, and 13 bases lay in between. CDR3 length: 12 amino acids. The DNA of the CDR3 is TGTGCCAGCAGGTACGGGGGGGAGGGCTACACCTTC. This gives the protein CASRYGGEGYTF.

J is TRBJ1-2 and V is TRBV5-8; a possible D gene is TRBD1 (5 bases). V lost 4 bases to trimming and J lost 5 bases, with 15 bases between them. CDR1 is SGHTS, CDR2 YDEGEE, per germline. There are 14 residues in the CDR3. The CDR3 loop reads CASSPGRLRYGYTF. CDR3 in DNA: TGTGCCAGCAGCCCGGGACGGCTCCGTTATGGCTACACCTTC.

The chain recombines TRBV9 with TRBJ1-1, with D possibly TRBD1 on 6 matching bases. Between the trimmed V and J ends, which lost 4 bases and 3 bases, there was a span of 10 bases. The CDR3 has 13 residues. Germline V gene sequence: CDR1 SGDLS, CDR2 YYNGEE. The CDR3 spells CASSPRGHTEAFF. Written as DNA, the CDR3 is TGTGCCAGCAGCCCCAGGGGACACACTGAAGCTTTCTTT.

This clone was detected only a few times. The chain has TRBV27 and TRBJ1-1; D unresolved. CDR3 length equals 13 residues. Germline V CDR1 and CDR2: MNHEY, SMNVEV (reference sequence). The ends were cut back, 3 bases at V and 4 bases at J, with 9 bases in the middle. The CDR3 DNA reads TGTGCCAGCAGTTTCAAGAGGGTCACTGAAGCTTTCTTT. This codes for CASSFKRVTEAFF.

The chain recombines TRBV5-6 with TRBJ2-5; unclear D gene. Trimming left V 4 bases short and J 7 bases short, with 11 bases between. The germline V gene has CDR1 SGHDT and CDR2 YYEEEE. This CDR3 has 12 residues. CDR3 residues: CASSSFVGTQYF. The CDR3 DNA sequence: TGTGCCAGCAGCAGCTTCGTAGGGACCCAGTACTTC.